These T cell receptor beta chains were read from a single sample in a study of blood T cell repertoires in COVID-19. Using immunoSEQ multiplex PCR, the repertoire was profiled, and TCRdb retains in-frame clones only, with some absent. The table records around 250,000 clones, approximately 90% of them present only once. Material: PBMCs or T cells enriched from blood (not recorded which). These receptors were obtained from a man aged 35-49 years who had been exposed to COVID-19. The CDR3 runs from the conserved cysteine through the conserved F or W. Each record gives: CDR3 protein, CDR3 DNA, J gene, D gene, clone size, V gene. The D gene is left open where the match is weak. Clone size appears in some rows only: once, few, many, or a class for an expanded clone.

CDR3aa: CASSVGQGARGYTF
CDR3nt: TGTGCCAGCAGTGTGGGACAGGGGGCGCGTGGCTACACCTTC
j_gene: TRBJ1-2
d_gene: TRBD1
abundance: .
v_gene: TRBV28

CDR3aa: CASSYSSRDGYTF
CDR3nt: TGTGCCAGCAGTTACTCCAGCAGGGATGGCTACACCTTC
j_gene: TRBJ1-2
d_gene: .
abundance: .
v_gene: TRBV6-5

CDR3aa: CASSILGVAGVNEQFF
CDR3nt: TGTGCCAGTAGTATTCTGGGGGTAGCGGGAGTCAATGAGCAGTTCTTC
j_gene: TRBJ2-1
d_gene: TRBD2
abundance: .
v_gene: TRBV19

CDR3aa: CASSPPGGVAFF
CDR3nt: TGTGCCAGCAGTCCACCCGGAGGTGTAGCTTTCTTT
j_gene: TRBJ1-1
d_gene: .
abundance: .
v_gene: TRBV28

CDR3aa: CASRLLGREGREQFF
CDR3nt: TGTGCAAGTCGCTTACTGGGTCGGGAGGGCCGGGAGCAGTTCTTC
j_gene: TRBJ2-1
d_gene: .
abundance: .
v_gene: TRBV12-2

CDR3aa: CATSDKRRTSGRADEQFF
CDR3nt: TGTGCCACCAGTGATAAACGGCGGACTAGCGGGAGGGCAGATGAGCAGTTCTTC
j_gene: TRBJ2-1
d_gene: TRBD2
abundance: .
v_gene: TRBV24-1

CDR3aa: CASSQDLAGGPDTQYF
CDR3nt: TGCGCCAGCAGCCAAGATCTAGCGGGAGGGCCAGATACGCAGTATTTT
j_gene: TRBJ2-3
d_gene: TRBD2
abundance: .
v_gene: TRBV4-3

CDR3aa: CAWGLGLAGGVDTQYF
CDR3nt: TGTGCCTGGGGGTTAGGACTAGCGGGAGGGGTGGATACGCAGTATTTT
j_gene: TRBJ2-3
d_gene: TRBD2
abundance: .
v_gene: TRBV30

CDR3aa: CASSSLGLNTEAFF
CDR3nt: TGTGCCAGCAGTTCTCTGGGGCTGAACACTGAAGCTTTCTTT
j_gene: TRBJ1-1
d_gene: .
abundance: .
v_gene: TRBV27

CDR3aa: CASSLPRGYEQYF
CDR3nt: TGTGCCAGCAGCCTACCCAGGGGGTACGAGCAGTACTTC
j_gene: TRBJ2-7
d_gene: TRBD1
abundance: .
v_gene: TRBV7-8

CDR3aa: CASSRLAGPGDTQYF
CDR3nt: TGTGCCAGCAGCCGACTAGCGGGCCCGGGGGATACGCAGTATTTT
j_gene: TRBJ2-3
d_gene: TRBD2
abundance: .
v_gene: TRBV28

CDR3aa: CASGSQIGRSYNEQFF
CDR3nt: TGTGCTAGTGGTTCCCAGATCGGGAGGTCCTACAATGAGCAGTTCTTC
j_gene: TRBJ2-1
d_gene: TRBD2
abundance: .
v_gene: TRBV12-5

CDR3aa: CASSLAIASSYEQYF
CDR3nt: TGTGCCAGCAGCTTGGCCATCGCGTCTTCCTACGAGCAGTACTTC
j_gene: TRBJ2-7
d_gene: .
abundance: .
v_gene: TRBV5-4

CDR3aa: CATMGQGAGELFF
CDR3nt: TGTGCCACCATGGGACAGGGAGCCGGGGAGCTGTTTTTT
j_gene: TRBJ2-2
d_gene: TRBD1
abundance: once
v_gene: TRBV27

CDR3aa: CASSIGNPGQPNYNEQFF
CDR3nt: TGTGCCAGTAGTATAGGGAACCCGGGACAGCCCAACTACAATGAGCAGTTCTTC
j_gene: TRBJ2-1
d_gene: TRBD1
abundance: .
v_gene: TRBV19

CDR3aa: CASSGDRGREQYF
CDR3nt: TGTGCCAGCAGCGGAGACAGGGGGAGGGAGCAGTACTTC
j_gene: TRBJ2-7
d_gene: TRBD1
abundance: once
v_gene: TRBV11-2

CDR3aa: CASSFSRDNEQFF
CDR3nt: TGTGCCAGCAGCTTTTCCAGGGATAATGAGCAGTTCTTC
j_gene: TRBJ2-1
d_gene: .
abundance: .
v_gene: TRBV7-3

CDR3aa: CASSLTGAHEQYF
CDR3nt: TGTGCCAGCTCCTTGACAGGGGCTCACGAGCAGTACTTC
j_gene: TRBJ2-7
d_gene: TRBD1
abundance: few
v_gene: TRBV2

CDR3aa: CASSVDGRSTDTQYF
CDR3nt: TGTGCCAGCAGCGTAGACGGGAGGAGCACAGATACGCAGTATTTT
j_gene: TRBJ2-3
d_gene: TRBD2
abundance: .
v_gene: TRBV9